These 4 T cell receptor beta chains came from one sample sequenced in a study of T cell responses to AZD1222 COVID-19 vaccine. Method: immunoSEQ multiplex PCR; TCRdb's copy keeps in-frame clones and lacks some. The table includes under 170,000 clones, more than 85% detected once. The sample in question was peripheral blood, obtained 28 days after the second AZD1222 dose. The origin of the receptors is an adult who received the AZD1222 COVID-19 vaccine.

The chain couples TRBV24-1 to TRBJ2-2, with D possibly being TRBD1 (5 bases). Germline V gives CDR1 KGHDR, CDR2 SFDVKD. This CDR3 spans 14 amino acids. V dropped 8 bases and J dropped 2 bases, with 11 bases sitting between them. The CDR3, as DNA: TGTGCCACCAAAAGGGGTACCAACACCGGGGAGCTGTTTTTT. Translation gives CATKRGTNTGELFF.

CDR3 nucleotide sequence: TGTGCCAGCAGCTTTGAGGGGTCGAACACTGAAGCTTTCTTT. Translating gives CASSFEGSNTEAFF. The chain employs TRBV7-2 and TRBJ1-1; possibly TRBD1 for D (5 bases). Trimming took off 3 bases at V and 1 base at J, with 9 bases between the two ends. CDR1 and CDR2 from the germline V gene are SGHTA and FQGNSA. The length of the CDR3 is 14 residues.

The chain carries TRBV11-2 and TRBJ1-1; TRBD1 is a possible D gene (5 bases). Trimming stripped 3 bases from V and 11 bases from J, with 16 bases between. The CDR3 has 13 residues. CDR1 is SGHAT and CDR2 is FQNNGV in the germline V gene. The CDR3 DNA reads as TGTGCCAGCAGCTTGAGCTTGTCGGGGCGGGCTTTCTTT. Amino acids: CASSLSLSGRAFF.

This clone has only one observation. The chain recombines TRBV10-3 with TRBJ2-2; no clear D. Trimming pared 7 bases from V and 0 bases from J, leaving 15 bases between. The CDR3 is made up of 16 amino acids. Germline CDR1 and CDR2: ENHRY and SYGVKD. The CDR3 DNA is TGTGCCATCAAAACTGACTTATCTGCGAACACCGGGGAGCTGTTTTTT. This translates into CAIKTDLSANTGELFF.